This TCR beta chain was obtained from a study of T cells in Graves' hyperthyroidism and ophthalmopathy. Turning to this clonotype: Given a much more abundant clone one base away, this may be a read error.

From germline, CDR1 is LGHDT and CDR2 YNNKEL (reference sequence). CDR3 size: 16 residues. Trimming cost V 4 bases and J 8 bases; bases outside gene matches: 11. Using RNA transcripts as the source, TCR beta CDR3 regions were amplified. Initially, a first-round RT-PCR of the TCR CDR3 employed the HTBI primer set. TCRdb recomputed calls from the multiplex PCR reads with MiXCR, one row per CDR3 protein. In the table there are fewer than 450,000 distinct CDR3 sequences, 13% to 15% of which are singletons. This clonotype was obtained from a woman aged 55-75 years with Graves' ophthalmopathy. The chain joins TRBV3-1 to TRBJ1-2, with TRBD1 matching over 12 bases. The sequencing sample was made of blood. DNA for the CDR3: TGTGCCAGCAGCCGAGGCCCGGGACAGGGGGCGCCCGGCTACACCTTC. This encodes CASSRGPGQGAPGYTF.